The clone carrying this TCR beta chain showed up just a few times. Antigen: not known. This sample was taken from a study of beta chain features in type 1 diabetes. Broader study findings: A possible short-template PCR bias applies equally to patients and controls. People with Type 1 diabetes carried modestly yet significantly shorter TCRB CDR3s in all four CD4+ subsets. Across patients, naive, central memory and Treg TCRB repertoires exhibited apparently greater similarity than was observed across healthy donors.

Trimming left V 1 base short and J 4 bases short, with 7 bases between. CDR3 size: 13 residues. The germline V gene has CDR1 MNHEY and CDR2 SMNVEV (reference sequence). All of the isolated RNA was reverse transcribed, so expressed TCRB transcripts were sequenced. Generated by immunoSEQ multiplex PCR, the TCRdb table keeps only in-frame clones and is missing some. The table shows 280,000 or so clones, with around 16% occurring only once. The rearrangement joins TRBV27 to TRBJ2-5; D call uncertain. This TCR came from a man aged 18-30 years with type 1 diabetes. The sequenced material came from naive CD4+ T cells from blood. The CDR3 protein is CASSLYPRETQYF. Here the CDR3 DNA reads TGTGCCAGCAGTTTATACCCGAGAGAGACCCAGTACTTC.